These 20 T cell receptor beta chains came from one sample sequenced in a study of blood T cells in healthy people across ages. It was with a sample-barcoded 5' primer and a J-beta primer mix that a second PCR of about 7 to 12 cycles was run. TCRdb analysed the 5' RACE reads with MiXCR anew, one entry per CDR3 protein. The sample lists 1.5 million to 2 million distinct CDR3 sequences, roughly 30% occurring once. Sequenced sample: blood. The source of these receptors is a woman aged 25 to 39 in good health.

In its sample, this clonotype was seen a few times. The chain recombines TRBV6-5 with TRBJ1-2, with D hard to call. Germline V gene lookup returns CDR1 MNHEY and CDR2 SVGAGI. The V end was cut by 2 bases, the J end by 6 bases, with 22 bases between. The CDR3 totals 17 residues. The CDR3 sequence: CASSYGWWGRGYDGYTF. CDR3 in DNA: TGTGCCAGCAGTTACGGGTGGTGGGGAAGAGGATACGATGGCTACACCTTC.

This clonotype was detected a few times. This rearrangement joins TRBV20-1 to TRBJ1-5; no clear D gene. The germline CDR1 and CDR2 sequences are DFQATT and SNEGSKA (reference sequence). Between the trimmed V and J ends, which lost 0 bases and 2 bases, there was a span of 11 bases. The CDR3 totals 15 residues. This CDR3 reads CSARDEISGNQPQHF. The DNA for the CDR3 is TGCAGTGCTAGAGATGAGATATCTGGCAATCAGCCCCAGCATTTT.

Only a few counts were recorded for this clonotype. This rearrangement joins TRBV7-6 to TRBJ2-1, with 8 bases aligning to TRBD1. The CDR3 has 16 residues. Germline loops: CDR1 SGHVS, CDR2 FNYEAQ. Losses at the gene ends were 2 bases for V and 3 bases for J; bases not matched to a gene: 6. The CDR3 here is CASSLPGTGNYNEQFF. In DNA, the CDR3 is TGTGCCAGCAGCTTACCCGGGACAGGAAACTACAATGAGCAGTTCTTC.

This clonotype appeared many times. The rearrangement joins TRBV9 to TRBJ2-3; 11 bases agree with TRBD2. The CDR3 runs to 15 residues. CDR1 is SGDLS, CDR2 YYNGEE, per germline. The V and J ends lost 4 bases and 4 bases, in that order; junction bases with no gene match: 5. DNA of the CDR3: TGTGCCAGCAGCCAAGGGGGACTAGCGGCAGATACGCAGTATTTT. Amino acid sequence: CASSQGGLAADTQYF. Variable domain in full (rest from reference TRBV9 and TRBJ2-3): DSGVTQTPKHLITATGQRVTLRCSPRSGDLSVYWYQQSLDQGLQFLIQYYNGEERAKGNILERFSAQQFPDLHSELNLSSLELGDSALYFCASSQGGLAADTQYFGPGTRLTVL.

This clonotype has at least ten counts. The chain employs TRBV10-3 and TRBJ2-7; TRBD1 matches at 8 bases. This CDR3 comprises 13 residues. CDR1 is ENHRY, CDR2 SYGVKD, per germline. After removal of 5 bases from V and 6 bases from J, the junction contained 6 bases not matched to a gene. CDR3 coding DNA: TGTGCCATCAGTCGCGGACAGGGAGGCGAGCAGTACTTC. It is translated as CAISRGQGGEQYF.

About this clonotype itself: This may be a read error, as it is one base from a much larger clone. The rearrangement joins TRBV11-2 to TRBJ1-2, with TRBD1 identical over 10 bases. The CDR3 runs to 13 residues. The ends lost 4 bases at V and 7 bases at J; junction bases unmatched: 3. Germline CDR1 SGHAT, CDR2 FQNNGV. CDR3 bases: TGTGCCAGCAGCTCGACAGGGGGCATTGGCTACACCTTC. Protein: CASSSTGGIGYTF.

This sequence joins TRBV24-1 and TRBJ2-1; TRBD2 matches at 8 bases. Trimming removed 6 bases from V and 12 bases from J; junction bases left unmatched: 12. Germline assignment: CDR1 KGHDR and CDR2 SFDVKD. This CDR3 has 14 amino acids. The CDR3 here is CATSPGTRPSGQFF. The CDR3 DNA reads as TGTGCCACCAGTCCCGGGACTAGGCCCTCGGGGCAGTTCTTC.

This clonotype occurred a few times. This sequence joins TRBV5-6 and TRBJ2-3; unclear D gene. The V gene's germline CDR1 is SGHDT and CDR2 YYEEEE. This CDR3 is built from 14 residues. V dropped 0 bases and J dropped 6 bases, with 11 bases sitting between them. For the CDR3, the DNA is TGTGCCAGCAGCTTGGGGTTGGACGCCGATACGCAGTATTTT. Translated: CASSLGLDADTQYF.

This clonotype was counted at least ten times. The rearrangement joins TRBV24-1 to TRBJ2-1, with D possibly being TRBD1 or TRBD2 (6 bases each). The germline V gene encodes CDR1 KGHDR and CDR2 SFDVKD. The CDR3 spans 14 residues. V lost 7 bases and J 1 base, leaving 10 bases between the germline ends. CDR3 nucleotides: TGTGCCACCAGCAGAGGGGGGTCCTACAATGAGCAGTTCTTC. It is translated as CATSRGGSYNEQFF.

This rearrangement joins TRBV4-3 to TRBJ2-1; 8 bases agree with TRBD2. The J call is doubtful: the DNA matches TRBJ2-7 better. The CDR3 is 19 residues long. Germline V gene lookup returns CDR1 LGHNA and CDR2 YSLEER. The chain's CDR3 is CASSQDVISGMISYNEQYF. The CDR3 coding sequence is TGCGCCAGCAGCCAAGATGTCATTAGCGGGATGATTTCCTACAATGAGCAGTACTTC.

Only a few counts were recorded for this clonotype. The genes are TRBV5-1 and TRBJ2-1; tentative D call: TRBD1 (5 bases). Trimming left V 0 bases short and J 5 bases short, with 9 bases between. Germline V CDR1 and CDR2: SGHRS, YFSETQ. The CDR3 runs to 14 residues. The DNA for the CDR3 is TGCGCCAGCAGCTTGGGACAGACCGACAATGAGCAGTTCTTC. Protein product: CASSLGQTDNEQFF.

Turning to this clonotype: Possible read error: a much larger clone is one base away. This CDR3 is CASSDSGRSEAKNIQYF. In DNA form, the CDR3 reads TGTGCCAGCAGCGATAGCGGGAGGAGTGAGGCCAAAAACATTCAGTACTTC. The chain is built from TRBV6-1 and TRBJ2-4; the match to TRBD2 covers 10 bases. The V gene's germline CDR1 is MNHNS and CDR2 SASEGT. Trimming took 6 bases from V and 1 from J; bases not matched to a gene: 9. CDR3 length: 17 amino acids.

The chain is built from TRBV20-1 and TRBJ2-1, with D tentatively TRBD1 or TRBD2 (5 bases each). The CDR3 loop spans 14 amino acids. CDR1 and CDR2 from the germline V gene are DFQATT and SNEGSKA (reference sequence). V lost 5 bases to trimming and J lost 4 bases, with 15 bases between them. CDR3 loop: CSASPGALYNEQFF. Written as DNA, the CDR3 is TGCAGTGCTTCTCCCGGGGCATTATACAATGAGCAGTTCTTC.

This clonotype appeared many times. The V and J genes are TRBV29-1 and TRBJ1-2; no clear D gene. In germline, CDR1 is SQVTM, CDR2 ANQGSEA. There are 13 residues in the CDR3. Trimming left V 1 base short and J 8 bases short, with 14 bases between. The CDR3, as DNA: TGCAGCGTTGAAGGTCCAGGTCGGAGGGGCTACACCTTC. Amino acids: CSVEGPGRRGYTF.

The sample holds a few counts of this clonotype. The chain recombines TRBV10-3 with TRBJ1-5, with a weak D call TRBD1 (5 bases). The V gene lost 0 bases and the J gene lost 1 base, with 10 bases spanning the gap. The V gene's germline CDR1 is ENHRY and CDR2 SYGVKD. The CDR3 consists of 16 residues. The CDR3 DNA reads as TGTGCCATCAGTGAGTCGTTAGCAGGGAGCAATCAGCCCCAGCATTTT. It yields the protein CAISESLAGSNQPQHF.

V usage is TRBV2 and J usage is TRBJ2-3, with D perhaps assigned TRBD1 or TRBD2 (5 bases each). The V end was cut by 8 bases, the J end by 2 bases, with 17 bases between. CDR3 length equals 15 residues. Germline values: CDR1 SNHLY, CDR2 FYNNEI. CDR3 in DNA: TGTGCCAGCTCCAGTGGGACCGCACTCACAGATACGCAGTATTTT. As protein: CASSSGTALTDTQYF.

This chain's CDR3 is CASSGYSDDEQFF. CDR3 DNA: TGTGCCAGCAGTGGTTATAGTGACGATGAGCAGTTCTTC. The chain combines TRBV6-5 with TRBJ2-1; D gene ambiguous. The CDR3 covers 13 residues. Trimming cost V 5 bases and J 8 bases, with 13 bases left between them. The germline gives CDR1 MNHEY, CDR2 SVGAGI.

This clonotype occurred a few times. V gene TRBV3-1 combines with J gene TRBJ1-2; D unclear. V lost 0 bases, J lost 8 bases, and 10 bases lay in between. CDR3 length: 13 residues. Germline CDR1 and CDR2: LGHDT and YNNKEL (reference sequence). The CDR3 coding sequence is TGTGCCAGCAGCCAAGATTCGGCGAGGGGCTACACCTTC. The encoded protein is CASSQDSARGYTF.

This clonotype has ten or more counts. J is TRBJ2-7 and V is TRBV5-1, with a weak D call TRBD2 (5 bases). This CDR3 contains 14 residues. Germline loops: CDR1 SGHRS, CDR2 YFSETQ. V gave up 10 bases and J gave up 0 bases, with 17 bases separating them. The CDR3 is CASRPREGSYEQYF. The CDR3 coding sequence is TGCGCCTCTCGCCCCCGGGAAGGCTCCTACGAGCAGTACTTC.

This clonotype was found many times. The CDR3 sequence: CATSDPGQAANYGYTF. The DNA for the CDR3 is TGTGCCACCAGTGACCCGGGACAGGCCGCTAACTATGGCTACACCTTC. The chain couples TRBV24-1 to TRBJ1-2; 8 nucleotides line up with TRBD1. The CDR3 contains 16 residues. Germline V gene lookup returns CDR1 KGHDR and CDR2 SFDVKD. V lost 4 bases and J lost 0; bases outside the gene matches: 6.